This TCR beta chain emerged from a study of CD8+CD57+ T cells in acquired aplastic anemia. On the study more broadly: Sorted CD4+ plus CD8+ cells gave DNA averaging roughly 2.9 ug. There were 11 million or so reads, on average, for CD4+ cells from healthy donors.

Researchers used genomic DNA as the template to profile TCR beta VDJ and CDR3. TCRdb re-derived calls from the reads in MiXCR, one entry per CDR3 protein. The profile shows about 220,000 distinct CDR3 sequences, almost 35% of them singletons. This clonotype came up many times. The antigen remains unidentified. This CDR3 has 14 residues. Germline lookup yields CDR1 SGHTS and CDR2 YDEGEE. V was pared by 4 bases and J by 0 bases, with 9 bases between. Study observations and caveats: The study identified roughly 29 CD8+ CDR3 sequences shared by patients and controls. Between the patient and control groups, CD8+ Simpson's diversity did not differ significantly.

The J gene is TRBJ2-3, the V gene TRBV5-8; D remains ambiguous. The TCR comes from a human donor in good health, serving as a control. The sample taken for sequencing was sorted CD4+, CD8+, or CD8+CD57+ T cells (not recorded which) from PBMCs. The CDR3 here is CASSKQESTDTQYF. The DNA for the CDR3 is TGTGCCAGCAGCAAGCAGGAGAGCACAGATACGCAGTATTTT.